This T cell receptor (beta chain) was profiled in a study of CD8 T cells in ankylosing spondylitis. The sample holds many counts of this clonotype. Its antigen is unidentified. General observations from the study: There was a TCR beta motif, made of 7 or 8 highly homologous variants, that appeared characteristic of ankylosing spondylitis blood.

Using quantitative 5'-RACE with molecular barcodes, the authors made TCR beta libraries. One entry per CDR3 protein, called by TCRdb with MiXCR from the 5' RACE reads. Here the sample spans about 150,000 distinct CDR3 sequences, about 10% being singletons. The source of this sequence is a female donor with ankylosing spondylitis or in good health (not recorded which). The sample taken for sequencing was blood, either unsorted or a sorted T cell fraction (not recorded which).

Here the CDR3 reads CASSLRRERSNYGYTF. CDR3 sequence (DNA): TGTGCCAGCAGCTTGAGAAGGGAACGATCTAACTATGGCTACACCTTC. The chain carries TRBV5-5 and TRBJ1-2; D unresolved. V lost 1 base and J lost 0, with 13 bases in between. The CDR3 is 16 residues long. Germline lookup yields CDR1 SGHKS and CDR2 YYEKEE (reference sequence).